This T cell receptor (beta chain) emerged from a study of blood T cell repertoires in COVID-19. As originally analysed: Researchers report that nucleated cell counts were estimated from reference gene primer amplification. Libraries were prepared by immunoSEQ multiplex PCR; TCRdb keeps only in-frame clonotypes and omits some of them. That table supplies the V and J calls and clone size; D and trimming were determined from the DNA. In the table there are over 200,000 clones, approximately 91% of which are singletons. Germline values: CDR1 SNHLY, CDR2 FYNNEI. This CDR3 is 14 amino acids long. Trimming cost V 6 bases and J 1 base, with 10 bases left between them. This clone showed up just a few times.

The V call is TRBV2, the J call TRBJ2-1, with D perhaps matching TRBD1 (5 bases). The TCR originated in a man aged 55-75 years who had recovered from COVID-19. Sequenced material: peripheral blood. In nucleotides, the CDR3 is TGTGCCAGCAGAAGACAGCAATCCTACAATGAGCAGTTCTTC. This gives the protein CASRRQQSYNEQFF.